This entry is about one TCR beta chain. What it binds is not known. This sample is part of a study of shared clonotypes between healthy human individuals. Assay used: immunoSEQ multiplex PCR; TCRdb lists only in-frame clones, some missing. The table lists a few million clones, approximately 94% of them singletons. Overall study results and limits: About 5% of naive CD4 clonotypes were shared across four donors. Only blood samples were collected, and tissue repertoires likely differ. Non-shared clonotypes showed lower generation probabilities than clonotypes common to all four donors.

V lost 5 bases, J lost 4 bases, and 10 bases stayed unmatched. This CDR3 spans 16 amino acids. Germline CDR1 is MNHEY and CDR2 is SMNVEV (reference sequence). The receptor was derived from a man aged 18 to 29 in good health. V gene TRBV27 combines with J gene TRBJ1-2, with 10 bases identical to TRBD1. The sequenced sample consisted of naive CD4+ T cells sorted from blood. Stated subset: CD45RA+ positively selected. The CDR3 spells CASSRAGTGAGYGYTF. CDR3 sequence (DNA): TGTGCCAGCAGTCGGGCCGGGACAGGGGCAGGCTATGGCTACACCTTC.